This T cell receptor (beta chain) was retrieved from a study of shared clonotypes between healthy human individuals (dated by TCRdb to about 2020). Study-wide context: The cohort included three men and two women between 18 and 49 years of age. For each donor, CD4 naive and CD4 memory were each given three plates, CD8 naive was given two plates, and CD8 memory was given one plate. To estimate repertoire size and how much clonotype sharing occurs between individuals, the study deeply sequenced the blood TCR repertoires of five healthy adults. Different laboratories and diverse techniques were used to prepare libraries and sequence TCR repertoires, to increase sequencing depth and limit assay-specific biases. Per donor, leukapheresis produced somewhere between about 0.94 and 9.5 billion PBMCs. Overall study outcomes, separate from this receptor: Higher generation probabilities were observed for clonotypes shared by all four sorted-subset donors than for non-shared clonotypes. Estimated clonotype richness was generally larger for naive than for memory subsets. Rarefaction of sorted-subset datasets indicated incomplete sequencing despite the large sequencing depth. Because the study included only a small number of donors, the genetic and exposure-history diversity represented was limited. Sampling was limited to blood, and TCR repertoires in tissue likely differ from TCR repertoires in blood. Based on pairwise subsampling, the degree of clonotype sharing among donors was expected to be affected by sequencing depth. Across a few donors, about 5.2% of naive CD4, roughly 3.8% of naive CD8, 2% to 2.5% of memory CD4, and 0.3% to 0.45% of memory CD8 clonotypes were shared.

The donors were healthy, HIV-negative adults who had no recently reported acute infections or vaccinations. Every donor was a Caucasian adult living in Nashville, Tennessee, USA. Magnetic negative selection was used to enrich CD4+ T cells, after which naive cells were positively selected on CD45RA and the negative fraction became the memory subset. Blood was collected by leukapheresis, and PBMCs were isolated by Ficoll-Histopaque density gradient centrifugation and then cryopreserved in liquid nitrogen vapor phase. Analytical flow cytometry was used to check the purity and quantity of each magnetically sorted T cell population. Genomic DNA was isolated from each sorted fraction and quantified by UV absorbance on a Nanodrop 2000c. For this chain, trimming is 5 bases at the V end and 3 bases at the J end, and the number of junction bases without a gene match is 4. The CDR3 sequence holds 15 residues, the cysteine and phenylalanine included. Of all the DNA, just the CDR3 is kept, 45 bases in frame from base 1. Via the germline V gene (reference sequence), CDR1 is SEHNR and CDR2 FQNEAQ.

Using the deep immunoSEQ assay, TCR CDR3 regions were amplified from genomic DNA by multiplex PCR. Extracted genomic DNA from each cell subset was spread evenly across all wells of several immunoSEQ 96-well plates, with each plate serving as a replicate. For sorted subsets, roughly 200 ng of genomic DNA, equivalent to 25,000 to 30,000 T cell genomes, went into each replicate PCR. The purified libraries were quantified using a Qubit 3.0 fluorometer, sized with a Bioanalyzer 2100, and then quantified again using the KAPA Library Quantification kit. Every immunoSEQ 96-well plate was sequenced on a dedicated single-read 150-cycle Illumina NextSeq 550 flow cell. For the original study's pipeline: Because only junctional sequences without quality scores were contained in the immunoSEQ output, filtering matching that applied to full-length reads could not be performed. Sequences were annotated with PyIR, a Python wrapper for IgBLAST v1.9, and V/J genes and CDR3 were assigned using IMGT germline references. Reads with weak V/J assignments (E-value above 1e-6), missing CDR3, stop codons, out-of-frame junctions, or ambiguous translated residues were removed. A V3J clonotype was defined by an identical inferred V gene, J gene, and CDR3 amino acid sequence. The percentage overlap between two repertoires was calculated by dividing the number of shared unique clonotypes by the size of the smaller repertoire. RTK rarefaction, the Chao1 estimator, and Recon v2.1 estimates of unobserved clonotypes were used to assess repertoire richness. Generation probabilities for all TCRbeta clonotypes obtained by the gDNA method from several donors were computed using OLGA. This is the immuneACCESS table as TCRdb keeps it, with only in-frame sequences that have V and J called. A part of the clones is gone; compared with another copy, unresolved V genes explain less than half, and the rest is unexplained. D and trimming were read from the DNA, whereas the V and J calls and clone size are those reported in that table. The sample yields a few million clones; more than 90% were counted once. The ten largest clones represent around 0.14% of the sample.

To note about this clone: The antigen this receptor binds is unknown. It has no much larger one-base neighbor in the sample; base qualities were not kept.

The V and J segments used are TRBV7-9 and TRBJ2-3; 11 bases in the junction line up with TRBD2. Sequenced material: naive CD4+ T cells sorted from blood. Taken with the paper, the label for cell subset or site translates to: CD45RA+ positively selected. This sequence was found in a young man in good health. The nucleotide sequence reads TGTGCCAGCAGCACGGGACTAGCGGCTACAGATACGCAGTATTTT. Translated, it gives CASSTGLAATDTQYF.